This T cell receptor beta chain was profiled in a study of control samples from healthy donors and cancer patients (dated by TCRdb to 2018 to 2021). About this clone: Its antigen is still unknown. No base-level quality is on record; no much larger clone is a single base apart.

The CDR3 sequence holds 17 residues, the cysteine and phenylalanine included. The read is trimmed to its CDR3 DNA, 51 bases read in frame from base 1. V is cut by 1 base and J by 7 bases, and the space between the germline ends is 21 bases. Libraries were built with the immunoSEQ multiplex PCR assay. Held by TCRdb, this immuneACCESS table contains in-frame sequences only and omits some clones. Under half of the omission traces to an unresolved V gene where checked; the cause of the rest is unknown. This sample comprises approximately 69,000 clones, approximately 89% of them detected only once. Less than 6% of the sample is taken by the ten largest.

Sequenced: PBMCs. The clonotype originates from a man in his fifties or sixties with colorectal cancer. The sequence is built from TRBV5-3 and TRBJ2-1, with TRBD2 perhaps the D gene, on 5 matching bases. TRBV5-3 is noted as an ORF with a role that remains uncertain. CDR3 protein: CARSLSPRGAGVNEQFF. The nucleotides are TGTGCCAGAAGCTTGTCTCCCCGTGGTGCCGGGGTTAATGAGCAGTTCTTC.